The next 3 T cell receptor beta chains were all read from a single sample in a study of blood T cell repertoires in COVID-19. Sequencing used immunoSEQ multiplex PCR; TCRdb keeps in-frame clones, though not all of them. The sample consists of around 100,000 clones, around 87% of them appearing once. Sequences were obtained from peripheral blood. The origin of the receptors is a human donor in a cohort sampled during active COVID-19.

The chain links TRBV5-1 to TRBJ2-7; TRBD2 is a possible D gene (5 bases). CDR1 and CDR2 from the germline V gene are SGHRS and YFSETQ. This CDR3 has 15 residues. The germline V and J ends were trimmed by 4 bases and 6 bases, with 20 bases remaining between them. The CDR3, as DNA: TGCGCCAGCAGCGAAACTAGTTCTCTAGCTCTCGAGCAGTACTTC. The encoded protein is CASSETSSLALEQYF.

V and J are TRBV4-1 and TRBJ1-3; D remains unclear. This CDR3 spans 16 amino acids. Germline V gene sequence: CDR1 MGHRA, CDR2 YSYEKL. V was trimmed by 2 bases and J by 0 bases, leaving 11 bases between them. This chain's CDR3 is CASSQTGLGSGNTIYF. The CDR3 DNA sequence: TGCGCCAGCAGCCAAACGGGTCTGGGCTCTGGAAACACCATATATTTT.

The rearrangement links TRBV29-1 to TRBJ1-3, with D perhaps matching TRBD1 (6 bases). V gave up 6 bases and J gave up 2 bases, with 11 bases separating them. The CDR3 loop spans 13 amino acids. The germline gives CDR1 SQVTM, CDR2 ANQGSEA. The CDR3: CSVQGVAGNTIYF. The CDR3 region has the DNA TGCAGCGTACAGGGAGTAGCTGGAAACACCATATATTTT.